These 22 T cell receptor beta chains were all obtained from the same sample, sequenced in a study of shared clonotypes between healthy human individuals. Naivety among CD8 cells was defined by CD45RO negativity and positive CCR7 selection, thereby excluding terminally differentiated effector memory CD45RA+ cells. The table came from immunoSEQ multiplex PCR; TCRdb's copy has only in-frame clones and leaves some out. The sample contains about 1,800,000 clones, roughly 94% of which appear only once. The sample taken for sequencing was naive CD8+ T cells sorted from blood. The receptors here all came from a man aged 18 to 30 in good health.

The rearrangement uses TRBV6-6 and TRBJ2-3; TRBD2 matches 11 bases. Germline CDR1 is MNHNY and CDR2 is SVGAGI (reference sequence). Trimming at V came to 7 bases and at J to 2 bases, leaving 8 bases not matched to a gene. This CDR3 region has 16 residues. The CDR3 protein is CASTLLAGGTTDTQYF. As DNA, the CDR3 is TGTGCCAGCACCCTTCTAGCGGGAGGAACCACAGATACGCAGTATTTT.

The V and J genes are TRBV5-1 and TRBJ1-4, with 8 bases matching TRBD1. This CDR3 region has 14 residues. The ends lost 3 bases at V and 6 bases at J; junction bases unmatched: 4. Germline V gene sequence: CDR1 SGHRS, CDR2 YFSETQ. The CDR3 reads CASSSVDRDEKLFF. Here the CDR3 DNA reads TGCGCCAGCAGCTCAGTGGACAGGGATGAAAAACTGTTTTTT.

V usage is TRBV13 and J usage is TRBJ2-7; 11 bases align to TRBD2. The CDR3 runs to 16 residues. The germline gives CDR1 PRHDT, CDR2 FYEKMQ (reference sequence). Losses at the gene ends were 3 bases for V and 1 base for J; bases not matched to a gene: 5. CDR3 protein: CASSFATSGASYEQYF. As DNA, the CDR3 is TGTGCCAGCAGCTTCGCGACTAGCGGGGCTTCCTACGAGCAGTACTTC.

V and J are TRBV4-1 and TRBJ1-3; D perhaps matches TRBD1 (6 bases). The CDR3 contains 15 residues. Trimming removed 2 bases from V and 6 bases from J, with 14 bases in between. Germline V lookup: CDR1 MGHRA, CDR2 YSYEKL. CDR3 in amino acids: CASSQKGTLINTIYF. In nucleotides, the CDR3 is TGCGCCAGCAGCCAAAAGGGGACACTCATAAACACCATATATTTT.

Regarding this clone: The sample carries other DNA sequences with the same CDR3. CDR3 bases: TGTGCCAGCTCCGGGACAGGGTCGTACGAGCAGTACTTC. It yields the protein CASSGTGSYEQYF. The V call is TRBV2, the J call TRBJ2-7, with TRBD1 matching over 9 bases. There are 13 residues in the CDR3. Unmatched junction bases numbered 6, after V lost 8 bases and J lost 4 bases. CDR1 is SNHLY, CDR2 FYNNEI, per germline.

The chain links TRBV7-9 to TRBJ2-5; TRBD1 or TRBD2 may be the D gene (5 bases each). V was cut by 11 bases and J by 2 bases, with 9 bases left in between. CDR3 length: 11 residues. Germline CDR1 reads SEHNR; CDR2 reads FQNEAQ (reference sequence). For the CDR3, the DNA is TGTGCCTCAGGGAGACAAGAGACCCAGTACTTC. Protein sequence: CASGRQETQYF.

V and J are TRBV4-1 and TRBJ1-2; 9 nucleotides agree with TRBD1. With 5 bases clipped from V and 6 bases from J, the junction kept 13 bases outside the gene matches. The germline V gene encodes CDR1 MGHRA and CDR2 YSYEKL. This CDR3 spans 16 amino acids. CDR3 in amino acids: CASSTLDRGSFHGYTF. The CDR3 DNA follows: TGCGCCAGCAGCACCCTAGACAGGGGGAGTTTCCATGGCTACACCTTC.

Regarding this clone: Other DNA sequences in this sample translate to the same CDR3. V and J are TRBV5-6 and TRBJ2-7, with a tentative D call TRBD2 (6 bases). The CDR3 covers 14 residues. V gave up 0 bases and J gave up 4 bases, with 11 bases separating them. Germline CDR1 and CDR2: SGHDT and YYEEEE. In DNA, the CDR3 is TGTGCCAGCAGCTTGGCGGGAGTAAGTTACGAGCAGTACTTC. Translated: CASSLAGVSYEQYF.

V and J are TRBV18 and TRBJ2-7, with D unresolved. The V gene lost 6 bases and the J gene lost 2 bases, with 8 bases spanning the gap. The CDR3 has 12 amino acids. CDR1 is KGHSH, CDR2 LQKENI, per germline. CDR3 amino acids: CASSSETYEQYF. CDR3 sequence (DNA): TGTGCCAGCTCCTCAGAAACCTACGAGCAGTACTTC.

V and J are TRBV11-3 and TRBJ1-5; no firm D call. CDR1 is SGHNT and CDR2 is YENEEA in the germline V gene. The V and J ends lost 7 bases and 1 base respectively, with 23 bases between them. The CDR3 length is 18 residues. The CDR3 spells CASTTASTRALSNQPQHF. The CDR3 DNA is TGTGCCAGCACCACAGCCTCTACCCGGGCTTTAAGCAATCAGCCCCAGCATTTT.

Worth noting for this clone: An end of the junction differs from the germline gene, which may be a read error. The V and J genes are TRBV4-1 and TRBJ2-7; D is ambiguous. Germline-derived CDR1 and CDR2 are MGHRA and YSYEKL. The CDR3 length is 12 residues. CDR3 coding DNA: TGCGCCAGCAGCCAGCACTCCAACGAGCAGTACTTC. As protein: CASSQHSNEQYF.

The chain links TRBV9 to TRBJ1-2; unclear D gene. Trimming took 0 bases from V and 4 from J, leaving 13 bases between them. This CDR3 has 15 amino acids. From germline, CDR1 is SGDLS and CDR2 YYNGEE. CDR3 sequence: CASSVVDNDIYGYTF. The CDR3 DNA reads as TGTGCCAGCAGCGTAGTGGATAATGACATCTATGGCTACACCTTC.

The V call is TRBV4-1, the J call TRBJ2-2, with D perhaps TRBD2 (5 bases). V was clipped by 2 bases and J by 3 bases, with 10 bases between them. CDR3 length equals 15 residues. The germline gives CDR1 MGHRA, CDR2 YSYEKL. CDR3 region: CASSQKSGYTGELFF. CDR3 sequence (DNA): TGCGCCAGCAGCCAAAAGTCGGGATACACCGGGGAGCTGTTTTTT.

In its sample, this clone was seen once. Different DNA sequences within this sample yield the same CDR3. CDR3 protein: CASRTDGSYEQYF. The DNA of the CDR3 is TGTGCCAGCAGGACCGACGGATCCTACGAGCAGTACTTC. The V gene is TRBV6-1, the J gene TRBJ2-7, with unresolved D. V was clipped by 6 bases and J by 1 base, with 10 bases between them. This CDR3 spans 13 amino acids. Germline lookup yields CDR1 MNHNS and CDR2 SASEGT.

The chain is built from TRBV4-1 and TRBJ2-5; possibly TRBD2 for D (7 bases). The CDR3 totals 16 residues. Per the germline V gene, CDR1 is MGHRA and CDR2 is YSYEKL. V lost 2 bases, J lost 2 bases, and 15 bases lay in between. CDR3 in DNA: TGCGCCAGCAGCCAAAGGGGGGGCGGGTTACAAGAGACCCAGTACTTC. This translates into CASSQRGGGLQETQYF.

This clone was detected once. This chain links TRBV5-6 with TRBJ1-1, with a weak D call TRBD1 (5 bases). The CDR3 consists of 12 residues. V lost 6 bases and J 4 bases, leaving 10 bases between the germline ends. Per the germline V gene, CDR1 is SGHDT and CDR2 is YYEEEE. The CDR3 sequence: CASTWGSTEAFF. The CDR3 nucleotides are TGTGCCAGCACCTGGGGGAGCACTGAAGCTTTCTTT.

This chain connects TRBV7-6 to TRBJ2-7; 10 positions agree with TRBD1. The CDR3 is made up of 15 amino acids. Germline trimming cut 4 bases from V and 3 bases from J; bases unmatched to any gene: 6. CDR1 SGHVS and CDR2 FNYEAQ come from the germline V gene. The CDR3 DNA reads as TGTGCCAGCAGCTCGCTGGACAGGGGGAGCTACGAGCAGTACTTC. Residues: CASSSLDRGSYEQYF.

The rearrangement joins TRBV5-5 to TRBJ1-2, with a weak D call TRBD1 (5 bases). Germline CDR1 reads SGHKS; CDR2 reads YYEKEE (reference sequence). The CDR3 spans 15 residues. With 0 bases removed from V and 4 bases from J, the gap between germline ends came to 13 bases. The DNA for the CDR3 is TGTGCCAGCAGCTTGGGCCAGGGCCCGGTCTATGGCTACACCTTC. Translated, it gives CASSLGQGPVYGYTF.

V is TRBV27 and J is TRBJ2-3, with D unresolved. V dropped 8 bases and J dropped 5 bases, with 8 bases sitting between them. Germline CDR1 is MNHEY and CDR2 is SMNVEV (reference sequence). The CDR3 is 11 amino acids. The CDR3 coding sequence is TGTGCCAGCCGGTACGGAGATACGCAGTATTTT. Translated, it gives CASRYGDTQYF.

The J gene is TRBJ2-3, the V gene TRBV29-1, with TRBD2 matching 7 bases. J was trimmed by 0 bases and V by 8 bases; bases with no gene match: 14. CDR3 length: 16 amino acids. The germline CDR1 and CDR2 sequences are SQVTM and ANQGSEA. The CDR3 here is CSSGGSLRTSTDTQYF. DNA of the CDR3: TGCAGCTCCGGGGGGTCTTTGAGAACTAGCACAGATACGCAGTATTTT.

The chain uses TRBV27 and TRBJ2-3, with 7 positions matching TRBD1. J lost 1 base, V lost 5 bases, and 6 bases had no gene match. In germline, CDR1 is MNHEY, CDR2 SMNVEV (reference sequence). The CDR3 length is 15 residues. This chain's CDR3 is CASSIQGWGTDTQYF. DNA for the CDR3: TGTGCCAGCAGTATACAGGGGTGGGGCACAGATACGCAGTATTTT.

The chain couples TRBV15 to TRBJ2-7; D not certain. The V end lost 1 base, the J end lost 2 bases, and 3 bases lay between the germline ends. Germline loops: CDR1 LNHNV, CDR2 YYDKDF (reference sequence). The CDR3 length is 12 residues. CDR3 protein: CATSRGTYEQYF. The DNA for the CDR3 is TGTGCCACCAGCAGAGGAACCTACGAGCAGTACTTC. Looking up the rest from reference TRBV15 and TRBJ2-7 gives the full variable domain: DAMVIQNPRYQVTQFGKPVTLSCSQTLNHNVMYWYQQKSSQAPKLLFHYYDKDFNNEADTPDNFQSRRPNTSFCFLDIRSPGLGDTAMYLCATSRGTYEQYFGPGTRLTVT.